Below are 5 T cell receptor beta chains sequenced from a single sample in a study of blood T cell repertoires in COVID-19. Produced via immunoSEQ multiplex PCR; TCRdb's table is partial and in-frame only. The sample gives approximately 430,000 clones, roughly 88% of which show up once; more than 1.4% is in the top ten. Sequenced material: peripheral blood. The receptors here all came from a woman under 40 with active or convalescent COVID-19.

V gene TRBV3-1 (or the pseudogene TRBV3-2) combines with J gene TRBJ1-1; 10 positions agree with TRBD1. Germline V gives CDR1 LGHDT, CDR2 YNNKEL (reference sequence). CDR3 length: 16 residues. The trim removed 0 bases at V and 4 bases at J, leaving 5 bases unmatched. CDR3 nucleotides: TGTGCCAGCAGCCAAGATCTGACAGGGGGCACCACTGAAGCTTTCTTT. Translating gives CASSQDLTGGTTEAFF.

The gene calls are TRBV4-1 and TRBJ2-3; 7 bases align to TRBD2. This CDR3 comprises 17 residues. Germline V lookup: CDR1 MGHRA, CDR2 YSYEKL. Trimming cost V 0 bases and J 4 bases; bases outside gene matches: 10. The CDR3 DNA sequence: TGCGCCAGCAGCCAAGAGGTCGTCGGCGGGAGCGCAGATACGCAGTATTTT. Translation gives CASSQEVVGGSADTQYF.

The rearrangement joins TRBV3-1 (or the pseudogene TRBV3-2) to TRBJ1-3, with TRBD1 identical over 7 bases. V lost 5 bases and J lost 0; bases outside the gene matches: 4. Germline loops: CDR1 LGHDT, CDR2 YNNKEL (reference sequence). This CDR3 region has 15 residues. The CDR3 DNA reads TGTGCCAGCAGCGTGGGACAGTTCTCTGGAAACACCATATATTTT. It translates to CASSVGQFSGNTIYF.

The gene calls are TRBV7-9 and TRBJ2-3; 9 nucleotides line up with TRBD2. This CDR3 has 17 residues. The germline CDR1 and CDR2 sequences are SEHNR and FQNEAQ (reference sequence). Trimming cost V 3 bases and J 6 bases; bases outside gene matches: 13. The CDR3 DNA reads TGTGCCAGCAGCTTGCGGGGGTCTAGCGGGACTATGGATACGCAGTATTTT. It specifies CASSLRGSSGTMDTQYF. Filled out from reference TRBV7-9 and TRBJ2-3, the complete variable domain reads DTGVSQNPRHKITKRGQNVTFRCDPISEHNRLYWYRQTLGQGPEFLTYFQNEAQLEKSRLLSDRFSAERPKGSFSTLEIQRTEQGDSAMYLCASSLRGSSGTMDTQYFGPGTRLTVL.

Only one count was recorded for this clone. The V call is TRBV14, the J call TRBJ1-6, with D unclear. The germline CDR1 and CDR2 sequences are SGHDN and FVKESK. V shed 3 bases and J shed 7 bases, with 13 bases lying between them. CDR3 length: 15 amino acids. CDR3 loop: CASSQGDHPNSPLHF. For the CDR3, the DNA is TGTGCCAGCAGCCAGGGAGACCACCCCAATTCACCCCTCCACTTT.